The following is a T cell receptor (beta chain) sequence with its context. The data belong to a study of blood T cell repertoires in COVID-19. Study details: The United States, Italy and Spain were the sources of the acute and convalescent COVID-19 samples.

Per the original data handling: Estimated nucleated cell counts came from reference gene primer amplification. Data came from immunoSEQ multiplex PCR; TCRdb stores just in-frame clones and leaves some out. V, J and clone size were drawn from that table, and D and trimming were deduced from the DNA. The sample carries 310,000 or so clones, around 90% recorded once. Recovered participants had two consecutive negative NP/OP PCR tests, healthcare professional clearance, or symptom resolution. Input material: PBMCs or T cells enriched from blood (not recorded which). This sequence originates from a woman aged 18 to 35 who had recovered from COVID-19.

The CDR3 region has the DNA TGTGCCAGCAGCCAAGGGTACAGGGAAACCATATATTTT. Residues: CASSQGYRETIYF. The rearrangement links TRBV4-2 to TRBJ1-3; possible D gene TRBD1, 6 bases. The V and J ends lost 1 base and 10 bases respectively, with 11 bases between them. This CDR3 is 13 amino acids long. CDR1 is LGHNA and CDR2 is YNFKEQ in the germline V gene.